This T cell receptor beta chain emerged from a study of T cell repertoires in cytomegalovirus infection. Study details: CMV epitopes used comprised recently identified HLA-C-restricted ones and well-studied HLA-B-restricted ones. Public TCR beta signatures indicated both CMV infection and matching HLA type.

TCRdb fed the reads into MiXCR, producing one record per CDR3 protein. The table includes approximately 1,000,000 distinct CDR3 sequences, around a third detected once. Notes on this clonotype: Its matching antigen is unknown.

The TCR sequence derives from a human donor in good health (CMV status not recorded). Some clones in this sample may be carry-over from other donors' samples. The input for sequencing was cultured CD8+ T cells from PBMCs, taken from culture after CMV antigen stimulation.

The CDR3, as DNA: TGTGCCATCACCCCCGGGACAGGGGCGAACAATGAGCAGTTCTTC. It yields the protein CAITPGTGANNEQFF. V and J are TRBV10-3 and TRBJ2-1; 10 bases match TRBD1. The length of the CDR3 is 15 residues. Germline loops: CDR1 ENHRY, CDR2 SYGVKD. V shed 7 bases, J shed 5 bases, and the junction held 8 bases outside the gene matches.